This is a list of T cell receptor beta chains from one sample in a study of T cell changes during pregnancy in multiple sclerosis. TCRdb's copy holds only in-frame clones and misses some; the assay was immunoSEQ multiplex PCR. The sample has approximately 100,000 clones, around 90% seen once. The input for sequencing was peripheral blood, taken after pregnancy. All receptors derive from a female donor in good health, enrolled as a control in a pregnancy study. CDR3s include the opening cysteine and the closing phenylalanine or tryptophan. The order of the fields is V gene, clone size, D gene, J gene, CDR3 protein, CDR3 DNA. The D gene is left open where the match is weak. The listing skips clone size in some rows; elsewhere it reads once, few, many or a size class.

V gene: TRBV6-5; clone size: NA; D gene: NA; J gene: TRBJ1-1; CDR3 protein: CASSYTPVDEAFF; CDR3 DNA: TGTGCCAGCAGTTACACCCCGGTTGATGAAGCTTTCTTT
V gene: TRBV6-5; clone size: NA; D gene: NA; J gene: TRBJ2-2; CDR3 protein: CASGRRGELFF; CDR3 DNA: TGTGCCAGCGGGCGTCGGGGGGAGCTGTTTTTT
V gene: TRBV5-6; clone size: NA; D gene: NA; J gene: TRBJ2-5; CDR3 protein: CASSRGTLETQYF; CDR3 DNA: TGTGCCAGCAGCCGCGGGACCCTAGAGACCCAGTACTTC
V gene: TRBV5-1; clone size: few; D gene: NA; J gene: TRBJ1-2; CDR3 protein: CASTEGSYGYTF; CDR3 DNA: TGCGCCAGCACGGAGGGCTCCTATGGCTACACCTTC
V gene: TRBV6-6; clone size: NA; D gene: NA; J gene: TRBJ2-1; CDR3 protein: CASRLQGDEQFF; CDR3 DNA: TGTGCCAGCAGGCTACAGGGAGACGAGCAGTTCTTC
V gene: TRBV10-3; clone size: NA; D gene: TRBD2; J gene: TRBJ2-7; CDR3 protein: CAISETGLAGEYYEQYF; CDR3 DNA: TGTGCCATCAGTGAGACGGGACTAGCGGGAGAGTACTACGAGCAGTACTTC
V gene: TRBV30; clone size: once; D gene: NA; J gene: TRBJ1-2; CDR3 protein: CACTDGLMTNYGYTF; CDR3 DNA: TGTGCCTGCACCGACGGACTGATGACTAACTATGGCTACACCTTC
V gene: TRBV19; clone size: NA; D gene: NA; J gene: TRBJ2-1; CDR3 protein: CASSIKTIMSSYNEQFF; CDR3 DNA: TGTGCCAGTAGTATTAAGACTATAATGAGCTCCTACAATGAGCAGTTCTTC
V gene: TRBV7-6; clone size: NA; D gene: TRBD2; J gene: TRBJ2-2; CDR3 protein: CASSLTLAGNTGELFF; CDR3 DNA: TGTGCCAGCAGCTTAACCCTAGCGGGCAACACCGGGGAGCTGTTTTTT
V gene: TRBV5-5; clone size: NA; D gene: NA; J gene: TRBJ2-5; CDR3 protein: CASSLQDQETQYF; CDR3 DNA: TGTGCCAGCAGCTTACAGGACCAGGAGACCCAGTACTTC
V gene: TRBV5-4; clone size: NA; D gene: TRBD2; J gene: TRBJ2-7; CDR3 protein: CASSSSGSYEQYF; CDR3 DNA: TGTGCCAGCAGCTCAAGCGGGAGCTACGAGCAGTACTTC
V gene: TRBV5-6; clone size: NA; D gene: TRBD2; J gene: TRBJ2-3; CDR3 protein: CASSPGLAGGPRTTTQYF; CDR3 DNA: TGTGCCAGCAGCCCGGGACTAGCGGGGGGCCCACGTACGACCACGCAGTATTTT
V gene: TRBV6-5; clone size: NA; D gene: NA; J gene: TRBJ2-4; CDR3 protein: CASSNYGVGKNIQYF; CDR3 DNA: TGTGCCAGCAGTAACTACGGGGTGGGCAAAAACATTCAGTACTTC
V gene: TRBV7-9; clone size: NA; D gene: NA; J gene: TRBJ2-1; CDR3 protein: CASSLAGDFREQFF; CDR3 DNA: TGTGCCAGCAGCTTAGCGGGGGACTTCAGGGAGCAGTTCTTC
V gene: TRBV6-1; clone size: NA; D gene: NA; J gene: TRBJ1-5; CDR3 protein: CASSGGQYQPQHF; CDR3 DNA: TGTGCCAGCAGTGGCGGACAATATCAGCCCCAGCATTTT
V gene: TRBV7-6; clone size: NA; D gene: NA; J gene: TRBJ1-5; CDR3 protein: CASSLVAGSNQPQHF; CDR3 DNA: TGTGCCAGCAGCTTAGTGGCGGGGAGCAATCAGCCCCAGCATTTT